This T cell receptor (beta chain) came from a study of cytomegalovirus exposure and HLA in healthy donors. Notes on the study in general: Under in vitro conditions, three CMV-associated chains were confirmed as specific for CMV antigens. Most subjects had HLA-A and HLA-B alleles reportedly predicted accurately by TCR beta sequences.

Trimming pared 2 bases from V and 2 bases from J, leaving 13 bases between. The CDR3 consists of 15 residues. Germline CDR1 SGDLS, CDR2 YYNGEE. About this clone: Its antigen is not known.

This PCR relied on a set of 60 Vbeta primers and 13 Jbeta primers. Assay used: immunoSEQ multiplex PCR; TCRdb lists only in-frame clones, some missing. The table shows over 90,000 clones, with roughly 77% occurring only once. The genes are TRBV9 and TRBJ1-2; D gene uncertain. Sequences were obtained from PBMCs. The TCR comes from a woman aged 18-29 years in good health and CMV-seropositive. CDR3 in amino acids: CASSVSTKANYGYTF. CDR3 nucleotides: TGTGCCAGCAGCGTGAGTACTAAGGCAAACTATGGCTACACCTTC.